This T cell receptor beta chain was recovered during a study of blood T cells in healthy people across ages. This clonotype was detected only a few times. What it binds is unknown. Regarding the study as a whole: Long-lived donors had more naive CD4+ cells and higher diversity than aged donors.

A second PCR of 7 to 11 cycles used a sample-barcoded 5' primer and a J-beta primer mix. TCRdb ran MiXCR on the 5' RACE reads and lists one entry per CDR3 protein. The sample lists around 800,000 distinct CDR3 sequences; 62% were seen once. Individuals who donated were healthy Caucasians from Russia aged about 6 to 95. Each donor had 9 to 10 milliliters of peripheral blood drawn. Extractions gave at least 5 micrograms of total RNA per sample. The CDR3 sequence is 14 residues long. With 4 bases removed from V and 6 bases from J, the gap between germline ends came to 14 bases. Per germline, CDR1 SGHRS and CDR2 YFSETQ.

This receptor was obtained from a man aged 25-45 years in good health. V is TRBV5-1 and J is TRBJ2-1, with D unclear. Sequencing was done on a sample of blood. In DNA form, the CDR3 reads TGCGCCAGCAGCGTGGTTGGGGTGGGCAATGAGCAGTTCTTC. Translation: CASSVVGVGNEQFF.